The T cell receptor (beta chain) described here comes from a study of blood T cell repertoires in COVID-19. Study-wide context: Samples representing acute and convalescent COVID-19 were sourced from the United States, Italy and Spain.

The V end was cut by 4 bases, the J end by 0 bases, with 9 bases between. Germline V gene sequence: CDR1 LNHDA, CDR2 SQIVND (reference sequence). This CDR3 is built from 15 residues. Per the original methods: The assay estimated nucleated cells by amplifying reference gene primers. This table comes from immunoSEQ multiplex PCR, and its TCRdb copy is limited to in-frame clones, with some not included. The DNA was the basis for D and trimming; V, J and clone size are from that table. The data hold approximately 430,000 clones, with more than 80% observed a single time. Input material: peripheral blood. The chain combines TRBV19 with TRBJ1-4; unclear D gene. This receptor was identified in a woman in her thirties with active or convalescent COVID-19. In nucleotides, the CDR3 is TGTGCCAGTAGTAACACAGAGTCAACTAATGAAAAACTGTTTTTT. It encodes CASSNTESTNEKLFF.